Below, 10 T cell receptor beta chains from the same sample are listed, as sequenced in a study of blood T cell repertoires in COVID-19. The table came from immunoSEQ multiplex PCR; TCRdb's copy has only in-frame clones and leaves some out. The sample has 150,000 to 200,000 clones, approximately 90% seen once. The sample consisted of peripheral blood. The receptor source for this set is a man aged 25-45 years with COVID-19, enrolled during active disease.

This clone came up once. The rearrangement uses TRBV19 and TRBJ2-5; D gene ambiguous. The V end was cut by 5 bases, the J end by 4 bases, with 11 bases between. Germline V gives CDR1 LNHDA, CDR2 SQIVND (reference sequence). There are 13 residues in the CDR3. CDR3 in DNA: TGTGCCAGTAGTTTCGTAGCAAGAGAGACCCAGTACTTC. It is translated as CASSFVARETQYF.

Written as DNA, the CDR3 is TGTGCCAGCAGTTTCGGGGGTAGCACAGATACGCAGTATTTT. Translated: CASSFGGSTDTQYF. This chain links TRBV28 with TRBJ2-3, with a possible D match to TRBD2 (6 bases). This CDR3 region has 14 residues. Germline CDR1 MDHEN, CDR2 SYDVKM. V lost 3 bases to trimming and J lost 0 bases, with 7 bases between them.

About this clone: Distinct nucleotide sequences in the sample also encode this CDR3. CDR3 nucleotides: TGTGCCAGCAGTTACAGCGGAGGGGCCTACGAGCAGTACTTC. This translates into CASSYSGGAYEQYF. J is TRBJ2-7 and V is TRBV27; a possible D gene is TRBD2 (6 bases). CDR1 and CDR2 (germline): MNHEY, SMNVEV (reference sequence). Trimming stripped 4 bases from V and 2 bases from J, with 12 bases between. The CDR3 covers 14 residues.

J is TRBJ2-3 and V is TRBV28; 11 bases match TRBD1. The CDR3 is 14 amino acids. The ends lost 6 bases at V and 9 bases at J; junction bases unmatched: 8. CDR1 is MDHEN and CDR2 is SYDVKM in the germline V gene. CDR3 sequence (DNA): TGTGCCAGCAGACGGACAGGGGGCGCCTTAACGCAGTATTTT. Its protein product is CASRRTGGALTQYF.

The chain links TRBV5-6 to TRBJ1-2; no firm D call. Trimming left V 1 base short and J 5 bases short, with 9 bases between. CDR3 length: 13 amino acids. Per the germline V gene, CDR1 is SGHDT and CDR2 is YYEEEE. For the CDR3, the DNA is TGTGCCAGCAGCTTGACCCAGAGGTATGGCTACACCTTC. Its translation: CASSLTQRYGYTF.

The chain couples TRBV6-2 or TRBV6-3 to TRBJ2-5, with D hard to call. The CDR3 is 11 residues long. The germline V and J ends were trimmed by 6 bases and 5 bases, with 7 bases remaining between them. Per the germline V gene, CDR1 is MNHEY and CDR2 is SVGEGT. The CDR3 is CASSRRETQYF. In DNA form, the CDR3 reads TGTGCCAGCAGCCGCCGGGAGACCCAGTACTTC.

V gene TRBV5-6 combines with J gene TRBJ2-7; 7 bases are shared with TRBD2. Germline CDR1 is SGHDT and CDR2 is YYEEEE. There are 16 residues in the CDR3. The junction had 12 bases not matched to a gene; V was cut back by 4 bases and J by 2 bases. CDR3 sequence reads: CASSLGGTLSTYEQYF. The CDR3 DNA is TGTGCCAGCAGCCTCGGGGGGACGCTGTCTACCTACGAGCAGTACTTC.

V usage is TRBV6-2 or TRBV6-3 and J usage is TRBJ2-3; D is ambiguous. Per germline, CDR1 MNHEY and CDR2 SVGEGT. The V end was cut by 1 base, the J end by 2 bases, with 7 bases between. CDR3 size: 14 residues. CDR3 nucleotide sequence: TGTGCCAGCAGTTACTTGGGCAACACAGATACGCAGTATTTT. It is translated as CASSYLGNTDTQYF.

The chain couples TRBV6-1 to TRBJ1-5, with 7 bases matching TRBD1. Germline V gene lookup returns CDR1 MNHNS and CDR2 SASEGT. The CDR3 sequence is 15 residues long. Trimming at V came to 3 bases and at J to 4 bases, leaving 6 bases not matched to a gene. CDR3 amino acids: CASSDAAGGNQPQHF. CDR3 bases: TGTGCCAGCAGTGACGCGGCAGGGGGTAATCAGCCCCAGCATTTT.

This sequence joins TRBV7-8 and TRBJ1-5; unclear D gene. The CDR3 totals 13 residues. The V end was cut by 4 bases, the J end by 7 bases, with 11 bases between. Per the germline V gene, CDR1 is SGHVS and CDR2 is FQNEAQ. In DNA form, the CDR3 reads TGTGCCAGCAGCTCGGCGGAGGAGCAGCCCCAGCATTTT. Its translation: CASSSAEEQPQHF.